Listed here is a single T cell receptor beta chain. Clones were read by immunoSEQ multiplex PCR, and TCRdb kept only the in-frame ones, dropping some. This table holds approximately 60,000 clones, approximately 88% found once. The CDR3 is 15 residues long. Germline CDR1 is SGHNT and CDR2 is YYREEE (reference sequence). Trimming took off 7 bases at V and 7 bases at J, with 21 bases between the two ends. The sample belongs to a study of PD-1 blockade in mismatch repair-deficient tumors. This sequence joins TRBV5-4 and TRBJ2-1; D may be TRBD1 (6 bases). The sample in question was peripheral blood, obtained 52 weeks after starting pembrolizumab. The receptor was isolated from an adult with mismatch repair-deficient cancer. CDR3 residues: CASAWGQGYNNEQFF. The DNA for the CDR3 is TGTGCCAGCGCGTGGGGGCAGGGTTATAATAATGAGCAGTTCTTC.